This TCR beta chain was sequenced in a study of regulatory T cells in long-lasting Graves disease. The CDR3 extends over 16 amino acids. V lost 5 bases, J lost 3 bases, and 9 bases stayed unmatched. CDR1 is MDHEN, CDR2 SYDVKM, per germline. The authors built TCR beta libraries using iRepertoire HTBI primers and Arm-PCR of CDR3 regions. Via MiXCR, TCRdb re-called the multiplex PCR reads, giving one row per CDR3 protein. The sample has about 470,000 distinct CDR3 sequences; less than 25% are singletons. This clonotype was counted many times. As for time point: persistent/refractory GD, antithyroid drugs over 5 years with positive TRAb. PBMCs were the source of the RNA used for TCR sequencing. EDTA tubes were used for drawing roughly 9 milliliters of peripheral blood.

Specimen: peripheral blood mononuclear cells (PBMCs), collected when the disease was refractory, from a patient treated with antithyroid drugs. This clonotype originated in a female donor with Graves disease. The chain has TRBV28 and TRBJ1-4; 7 nucleotides match TRBD1. CDR3 region: CASSPIPGTANEKLFF. The CDR3 nucleotides read TGTGCCAGCAGTCCCATACCCGGGACAGCTAATGAAAAACTGTTTTTT.